Below, 17 T cell receptor beta chains from the same sample are listed, as sequenced in a study of blood T cell repertoires in COVID-19. Profiling relied on immunoSEQ multiplex PCR, and the TCRdb table lists in-frame clones only, not all of them. The sample yields 45,000 to 65,000 clones, less than 90% seen once. The sequenced sample was peripheral blood. All receptors derive from an elderly man in a cohort sampled during active COVID-19.

The J gene is TRBJ2-3, the V gene TRBV30; maybe TRBD2 (7 bases). Per germline, CDR1 GTSNPN and CDR2 SVGIG (reference sequence). Trimming removed 5 bases from V and 4 bases from J, with 19 bases in between. The CDR3 has 15 residues. The CDR3 is CAWDPAGRGSDTQYF. For the CDR3, the DNA is TGTGCCTGGGACCCAGCGGGGAGGGGGTCAGATACGCAGTATTTT. The full variable domain, its missing parts supplied by reference TRBV30 and TRBJ2-3, is SQTIHQWPATLVQPVGSPLSLECTVEGTSNPNLYWYRQAAGRGLQLLFYSVGIGQISSEVPQNLSASRPQDRQFILSSKKLLLSDSGFYLCAWDPAGRGSDTQYFGPGTRLTVL.

The V and J genes are TRBV7-2 and TRBJ2-1; tentatively, D is TRBD1 (7 bases). Trimming pared 5 bases from V and 6 bases from J, leaving 17 bases between. Germline assignment: CDR1 SGHTA and CDR2 FQGNSA. The CDR3 has 15 residues. This CDR3 reads CASSRGTANFNEQFF. Here the CDR3 DNA reads TGTGCCAGCAGCCGCGGGACAGCTAACTTCAATGAGCAGTTCTTC.

The V and J genes are TRBV6-6 and TRBJ2-7; maybe TRBD1 (6 bases). The V end was cut by 7 bases, the J end by 12 bases, with 16 bases between. Germline-derived CDR1 and CDR2 are MNHNY and SVGAGI (reference sequence). This CDR3 contains 11 residues. For the CDR3, the DNA is TGTGCCAGCATCCAAAACAGGGTTCTGTACTTC. Encoded protein: CASIQNRVLYF.

J is TRBJ1-2 and V is TRBV24-1; 7 bases map to TRBD1. The CDR3 spans 15 residues. The trim removed 8 bases at V and 5 bases at J, leaving 13 bases unmatched. Germline-derived CDR1 and CDR2 are KGHDR and SFDVKD. The CDR3 nucleotides are TGTGCCACCAAACCAAAAGGGGGACAGCTATATGGCTACACCTTC. The encoded protein is CATKPKGGQLYGYTF.

The chain combines TRBV19 with TRBJ1-2; 9 bases fit TRBD1. V lost 3 bases to trimming and J lost 0 bases; unmatched junction nucleotides: 8. Germline CDR1 is LNHDA and CDR2 is SQIVND (reference sequence). This CDR3 spans 17 amino acids. CDR3 DNA: TGTGCCAGTAGTATTCGTGGACAGGGGACAGCTAACTATGGCTACACCTTC. It encodes CASSIRGQGTANYGYTF.

The rearrangement uses TRBV18 and TRBJ1-1; 7 bases map to TRBD1. This CDR3 comprises 15 residues. J lost 1 base, V lost 3 bases, and 5 bases had no gene match. Germline CDR1 reads KGHSH; CDR2 reads LQKENI. CDR3: CASSPRQGRNTEAFF. The CDR3 DNA is TGTGCCAGCTCACCGCGACAGGGACGGAACACTGAAGCTTTCTTT.

CDR3 region: CASSVEVGRNTGELFF. CDR3 coding DNA: TGTGCCAGCAGCGTAGAAGTGGGGCGGAACACCGGGGAGCTGTTTTTT. The chain joins TRBV9 to TRBJ2-2, with D tentatively TRBD1 (5 bases). V lost 0 bases to trimming and J lost 1 base, with 10 bases between them. Looked up from germline, CDR1 is SGDLS and CDR2 is YYNGEE. The CDR3 has 16 residues. Based on the CDR3 plus reference TRBV9 and TRBJ2-2, the full variable domain is DSGVTQTPKHLITATGQRVTLRCSPRSGDLSVYWYQQSLDQGLQFLIQYYNGEERAKGNILERFSAQQFPDLHSELNLSSLELGDSALYFCASSVEVGRNTGELFFGEGSRLTVL.

The table lists this clone with a few counts. The chain joins TRBV24-1 to TRBJ2-7; tentative D call: TRBD2 (6 bases). From germline, CDR1 is KGHDR and CDR2 SFDVKD. CDR3 length equals 16 residues. Trimming took off 5 bases at V and 3 bases at J, with 19 bases between the two ends. This CDR3 reads CATSGPSDTSYYEQYF. The CDR3 DNA reads TGTGCCACCAGTGGCCCTAGCGATACATCCTACTACGAGCAGTACTTC.

This clone was seen more than once but under ten times. This chain connects TRBV2 to TRBJ1-6, with D possibly being TRBD1 (6 bases). Germline V lookup: CDR1 SNHLY, CDR2 FYNNEI. V lost 7 bases, J lost 8 bases, and 15 bases lay in between. There are 14 residues in the CDR3. The CDR3: CASNRGGRDSPLHF. The CDR3 DNA reads TGTGCCAGCAACAGAGGGGGTAGGGATTCACCCCTCCACTTT.

The genes are TRBV6-4 and TRBJ1-5; 8 nucleotides match TRBD1. This CDR3 has 14 residues. Losses at the gene ends were 5 bases for V and 7 bases for J; bases not matched to a gene: 7. Germline assignment: CDR1 MRHNA and CDR2 SNTAGT. CDR3 loop: CASSPDRGGQPQHF. The DNA for the CDR3 is TGTGCCAGCAGTCCTGACAGGGGCGGCCAGCCCCAGCATTTT.

J is TRBJ2-1 and V is TRBV24-1, with TRBD2 identical over 10 bases. Germline V lookup: CDR1 KGHDR, CDR2 SFDVKD. This CDR3 is built from 15 residues. The ends lost 5 bases at V and 7 bases at J; junction bases unmatched: 7. This CDR3 reads CATSGASGSGNEQFF. Here the CDR3 DNA reads TGTGCCACCAGTGGTGCTAGCGGGAGTGGGAATGAGCAGTTCTTC.

V is TRBV6-6 and J is TRBJ2-7; the match to TRBD1 covers 10 bases. The V segment lost 2 bases and the J segment 5 bases; nucleotides outside the gene matches: 6. The V gene's germline CDR1 is MNHNY and CDR2 SVGAGI (reference sequence). The CDR3 sequence is 15 residues long. This chain's CDR3 is CASSYLSGTGDEQYF. CDR3 nucleotides: TGTGCCAGCAGTTACCTCTCCGGGACAGGGGACGAGCAGTACTTC.

The gene calls are TRBV9 and TRBJ2-1, with 11 bases identical to TRBD2. This CDR3 has 16 amino acids. Germline loops: CDR1 SGDLS, CDR2 YYNGEE. J lost 7 bases, V lost 0 bases, and 6 bases had no gene match. The CDR3 DNA is TGTGCCAGCAGCGTAGTAGCTAGCGGGGGGCGGAATGAGCAGTTCTTC. Its protein product is CASSVVASGGRNEQFF.

This chain uses TRBV5-1 with TRBJ1-2, with 7 bases fitting TRBD1. Per germline, CDR1 SGHRS and CDR2 YFSETQ. CDR3 length: 15 residues. With 1 base clipped from V and 4 bases from J, the junction kept 7 bases outside the gene matches. Written as DNA, the CDR3 is TGCGCCAGCAGCTTGCGTTCAGGGGGTATCTATGGCTACACCTTC. Translation: CASSLRSGGIYGYTF.

This clone was seen once. The J gene is TRBJ1-2, the V gene TRBV7-8, with 8 bases identical to TRBD1. The V segment lost 5 bases and the J segment 5 bases; nucleotides outside the gene matches: 7. The germline V gene encodes CDR1 SGHVS and CDR2 FQNEAQ. The CDR3 consists of 14 residues. CDR3 nucleotide sequence: TGTGCCAGCAGCAGGCGGGACAGGACGTATGGCTACACCTTC. It translates to CASSRRDRTYGYTF. Supplemented by reference TRBV7-8 and TRBJ1-2, the full variable domain reads GAGVSQSPRYKVAKRGQDVALRCDPISGHVSLFWYQQALGQGPEFLTYFQNEAQLDKSGLPSDRFFAERPEGSVSTLKIQRTQQEDSAVYLCASSRRDRTYGYTFGSGTRLTVV.

This clone was found a few times. V and J are TRBV5-1 and TRBJ2-7; D perhaps matches TRBD2 (6 bases). CDR3 length: 13 amino acids. Trimming shortened V by 0 bases and J by 3 bases, and 7 bases separated the two germline ends. The germline CDR1 and CDR2 sequences are SGHRS and YFSETQ. CDR3 in DNA: TGCGCCAGCAGCTTGGGGGACTTCTACGAGCAGTACTTC. Residues: CASSLGDFYEQYF.

J is TRBJ2-2 and V is TRBV5-1, with 9 bases fitting TRBD1. This CDR3 is 15 amino acids long. The ends lost 9 bases at V and 5 bases at J; junction bases unmatched: 11. The germline CDR1 and CDR2 sequences are SGHRS and YFSETQ. CDR3 DNA sequence: TGCGCCACCTTACCCACAGGGGGCGCAACCGGGGAGCTGTTTTTT. Its protein product is CATLPTGGATGELFF.